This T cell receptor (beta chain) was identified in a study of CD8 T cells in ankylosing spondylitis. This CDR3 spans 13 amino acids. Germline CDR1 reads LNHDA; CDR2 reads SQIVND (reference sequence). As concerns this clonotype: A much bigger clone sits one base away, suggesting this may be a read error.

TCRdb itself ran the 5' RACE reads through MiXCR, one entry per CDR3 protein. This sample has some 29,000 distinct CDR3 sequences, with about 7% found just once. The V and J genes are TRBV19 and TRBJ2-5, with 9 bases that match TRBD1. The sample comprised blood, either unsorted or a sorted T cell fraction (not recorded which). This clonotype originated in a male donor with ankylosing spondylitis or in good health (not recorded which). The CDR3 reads CASSGQGKEAQYF. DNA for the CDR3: TGTGCCAGTAGTGGACAGGGGAAAGAGGCCCAGTACTTC.